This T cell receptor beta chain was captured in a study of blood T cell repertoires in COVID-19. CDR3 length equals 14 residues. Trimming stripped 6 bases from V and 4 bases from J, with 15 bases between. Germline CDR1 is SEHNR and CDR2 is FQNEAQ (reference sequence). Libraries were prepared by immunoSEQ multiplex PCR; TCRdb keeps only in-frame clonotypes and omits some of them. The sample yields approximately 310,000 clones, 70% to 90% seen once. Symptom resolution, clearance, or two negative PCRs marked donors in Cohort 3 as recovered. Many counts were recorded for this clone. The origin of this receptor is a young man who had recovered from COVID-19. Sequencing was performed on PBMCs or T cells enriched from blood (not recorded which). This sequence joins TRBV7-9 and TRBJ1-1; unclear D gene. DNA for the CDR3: TGTGCCAGCAGTAATGACCCGGGAGGCACTGAAGCTTTCTTT. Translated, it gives CASSNDPGGTEAFF. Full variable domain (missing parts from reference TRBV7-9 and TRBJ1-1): DTGVSQNPRHKITKRGQNVTFRCDPISEHNRLYWYRQTLGQGPEFLTYFQNEAQLEKSRLLSDRFSAERPKGSFSTLEIQRTEQGDSAMYLCASSNDPGGTEAFFGQGTRLTVV.